This entry lists 17 T cell receptor beta chains sequenced from one sample in a study of T-cell reconstitution after alpha-beta-depleted transplantation in children. Unique molecular identifiers were incorporated during preparation of the TCRbeta library. TCRdb re-analysed the PCR reads in MiXCR, keeping a single row per CDR3 protein. The sample holds about 610,000 distinct CDR3 sequences, roughly a tenth seen once. The sample here was PBMCs from the stem cell graft donor, taken from the stem cell graft. The receptors shown here come from a human donor who donated a stem cell graft to a child with acute myeloid leukemia.

The chain is built from TRBV30 and TRBJ2-7, with 9 bases fitting TRBD1. Germline CDR1 GTSNPN, CDR2 SVGIG (reference sequence). The CDR3 spans 13 residues. The ends lost 3 bases at V and 1 base at J; junction bases unmatched: 1. This CDR3 reads CAWRTGGSYEQYF. The CDR3 region has the DNA TGTGCCTGGAGGACAGGGGGGTCCTACGAGCAGTACTTC.

With respect to this clonotype: This clone may be a read error of a much larger clone one base away. V gene TRBV28 combines with J gene TRBJ2-7; D is possibly TRBD2 (7 bases). The CDR3 sequence is 14 residues long. V lost 6 bases to trimming and J lost 2 bases, with 14 bases between them. The V gene's germline CDR1 is MDHEN and CDR2 SYDVKM. The CDR3 sequence is CASRKGGPPYEQYF. The DNA for the CDR3 is TGTGCCAGCAGGAAGGGGGGGCCGCCCTACGAGCAGTACTTC.

The J gene is TRBJ2-6, the V gene TRBV5-1, with 11 bases that match TRBD1. J lost 6 bases, V lost 0 bases, and 5 bases had no gene match. The V gene's germline CDR1 is SGHRS and CDR2 YFSETQ. CDR3 length: 17 residues. The CDR3 DNA sequence: TGCGCCAGCAGCTTGGAAGGGACAGGGGGATCGGCCAACGTCCTGACTTTC. Translation: CASSLEGTGGSANVLTF.

The V call is TRBV10-3, the J call TRBJ1-1; D perhaps matches TRBD1 (5 bases). The V end lost 4 bases, the J end lost 1 base, and 7 bases lay between the germline ends. CDR3 size: 13 residues. CDR1 and CDR2 (germline): ENHRY, SYGVKD. The CDR3 nucleotides read TGTGCCATCAGTGGGACACAGAACACTGAAGCTTTCTTT. The encoded protein is CAISGTQNTEAFF.

The sample holds a few counts of this clonotype. The chain links TRBV4-3 to TRBJ2-7; no reliable D call. CDR3 length: 16 amino acids. Germline V gene sequence: CDR1 LGHNA, CDR2 YSLEER. The V end lost 0 bases, the J end lost 0 bases, and 12 bases lay between the germline ends. CDR3 residues: CASSQEALSVSYEQYF. DNA of the CDR3: TGCGCCAGCAGCCAAGAAGCACTATCCGTCTCCTACGAGCAGTACTTC.

Concerning this clonotype itself: One end of the junction does not line up with germline, which may come from a read error. The genes are TRBV20-1 and TRBJ2-1; the match to TRBD2 covers 9 bases. Germline CDR1 DFQATT, CDR2 SNEGSKA (reference sequence). This CDR3 is built from 17 residues. For the CDR3, the DNA is TGCTGTGCTAGAGATTGGTCAACGGGACTAGCCCACAATGAGCAGTTCTTC. The encoded protein is CCARDWSTGLAHNEQFF.

The CDR3 here is CARGPSWGQPQHF. In nucleotides, the CDR3 is TGTGCCAGGGGACCCTCGTGGGGTCAGCCCCAGCATTTT. The V and J genes are TRBV6-5 and TRBJ1-5; D perhaps matches TRBD1 (5 bases). Per the germline V gene, CDR1 is MNHEY and CDR2 is SVGAGI. This CDR3 comprises 13 residues. V dropped 9 bases and J dropped 6 bases, with 15 bases sitting between them.

The chain recombines TRBV20-1 with TRBJ2-7, with a tentative D call TRBD1 (5 bases). V was cut by 3 bases and J by 0 bases, with 12 bases left in between. CDR1 and CDR2 from the germline V gene are DFQATT and SNEGSKA (reference sequence). This CDR3 is 14 amino acids long. In nucleotides, the CDR3 is TGCAGTGCTAGCCCCTGGACATCCTCCTACGAGCAGTACTTC. Residues: CSASPWTSSYEQYF.

The sample holds many counts of this clonotype. This sequence joins TRBV5-1 and TRBJ2-5; D is undetermined. Germline lookup yields CDR1 SGHRS and CDR2 YFSETQ. Trimming removed 2 bases from V and 1 base from J, with 6 bases in between. This CDR3 region has 13 residues. CDR3 DNA: TGCGCCAGCAGCTTAGCGATCCAAGAGACCCAGTACTTC. This translates into CASSLAIQETQYF.

This clonotype showed up just a few times. This chain connects TRBV29-1 to TRBJ2-2; 8 nucleotides line up with TRBD2. V dropped 2 bases and J dropped 7; count of bases not matched to a gene: 6. The length of the CDR3 is 14 residues. Germline V CDR1 and CDR2: SQVTM, ANQGSEA. The CDR3 DNA follows: TGCAGCGTTGAAATCGGGAGGGCCGGCGGGGAGCTGTTTTTT. The encoded protein is CSVEIGRAGGELFF.

The sample holds a few counts of this clonotype. The V gene is TRBV25-1, the J gene TRBJ2-1; a possible D gene is TRBD2 (6 bases). The CDR3 covers 15 residues. Trimming cost V 10 bases and J 8 bases, with 24 bases left between them. CDR1 is MGHDK and CDR2 is SYGVNS in the germline V gene. The CDR3 DNA reads TGTGCCACCACCGCCGCGGACTATCCTGGGGATGAGCAGTTCTTC. Amino acids: CATTAADYPGDEQFF.

The chain employs TRBV18 and TRBJ2-5; the match to TRBD2 covers 7 bases. J lost 5 bases, V lost 3 bases, and 6 bases had no gene match. Germline loops: CDR1 KGHSH, CDR2 LQKENI. The CDR3 loop spans 14 amino acids. The CDR3 DNA reads TGTGCCAGCTCACCCGGACTAGAGGAGGAGACCCAGTACTTC. Its protein is CASSPGLEEETQYF. The entire variable domain, with the rest obtained from reference TRBV18 and TRBJ2-5, is as follows: NAGVMQNPRHLVRRRGQEARLRCSPMKGHSHVYWYRQLPEEGLKFMVYLQKENIIDESGMPKERFSAEFPKEGPSILRIQQVVRGDSAAYFCASSPGLEEETQYFGPGTRLLVL.

V usage is TRBV5-6 and J usage is TRBJ2-1; perhaps TRBD1 as D (5 bases). The CDR3 length is 17 residues. CDR1 SGHDT and CDR2 YYEEEE come from the germline V gene. The ends were cut back, 4 bases at V and 2 bases at J, with 19 bases in the middle. The CDR3 protein is CASSTFGRGSTYNEQFF. CDR3 sequence (DNA): TGTGCCAGCAGCACCTTCGGTAGGGGTTCTACCTACAATGAGCAGTTCTTC. Full variable domain (missing parts from reference TRBV5-6 and TRBJ2-1): DAGVTQSPTHLIKTRGQQVTLRCSPKSGHDTVSWYQQALGQGPQFIFQYYEEEERQRGNFPDRFSGHQFPNYSSELNVNALLLGDSALYLCASSTFGRGSTYNEQFFGPGTRLTVL.

The chain combines TRBV20-1 with TRBJ2-7, with D possibly TRBD2 on 6 matching bases. Looked up from germline, CDR1 is DFQATT and CDR2 is SNEGSKA (reference sequence). V was trimmed by 3 bases and J by 2 bases, leaving 20 bases between them. The CDR3 totals 16 residues. The CDR3 DNA follows: TGCAGTGCTAGGTCCCCTGGCGGGACTCAGACCTACGAGCAGTACTTC. It yields the protein CSARSPGGTQTYEQYF.

This clonotype was seen ten or more times. V gene TRBV12-3 or TRBV12-4 combines with J gene TRBJ2-5, with D uncertain. Deletions cut 6 bases from V and 4 bases from J, with 6 bases between. The CDR3 totals 11 residues. The CDR3 sequence is CASRVGETQYF. The CDR3, as DNA: TGTGCCAGCAGAGTGGGAGAGACCCAGTACTTC.

This clonotype was found many times. The rearrangement uses TRBV4-3 and TRBJ2-1; 7 bases align to TRBD2. With 1 base clipped from V and 3 bases from J, the junction kept 3 bases outside the gene matches. This CDR3 is built from 15 residues. Per the germline V gene, CDR1 is LGHNA and CDR2 is YSLEER. The CDR3 DNA is TGCGCCAGCAGCCAAGGCCCTAGCGGCTACAATGAGCAGTTCTTC. Translating gives CASSQGPSGYNEQFF.

This clonotype has at least ten counts. The chain has TRBV29-1 and TRBJ2-5; 7 nucleotides line up with TRBD1. V shed 5 bases and J 8 bases; nucleotides not matched to a gene: 17. There are 15 residues in the CDR3. Germline CDR1 SQVTM, CDR2 ANQGSEA. The CDR3 DNA reads as TGCAGCGTTCTCGGGACAGTAAGAGACGGGGCAACCCAGTACTTC. Protein product: CSVLGTVRDGATQYF.